This T cell receptor (beta chain) was profiled in a study of CD8 T cells in ankylosing spondylitis. Study outcomes and limitations: A TCR beta motif of about 8 highly homologous variants appeared characteristic of ankylosing spondylitis blood. Disease-associated clones were CD8+ and fairly uncommon in peripheral blood. Reactive arthritis synovial fluid and blood were previously reported to contain some motif variants. Clones linked to disease were reported to show significant enrichment in matched ankylosing spondylitis synovial fluid.

Ten or more counts support this clonotype. The antigen remains undetermined. Scientists made TCR beta libraries using quantitative 5'-RACE with molecular barcodes. In TCRdb, the 5' RACE reads were re-called with MiXCR into one record per CDR3 protein. The sample shows 200,000 to 250,000 distinct CDR3 sequences, around 18% of them seen only once. V gave up 0 bases and J gave up 3 bases; unmatched junction bases: 10. Germline CDR1 reads DFQATT; CDR2 reads SNEGSKA (reference sequence). The CDR3 has 16 amino acids. The sample comprised blood, either unsorted or a sorted T cell fraction (not recorded which). The source of this sequence is a male donor with ankylosing spondylitis. This rearrangement joins TRBV20-1 to TRBJ2-7, with 8 bases that match TRBD2. The CDR3 protein is CSARDLAGGEVYEQYF. CDR3 DNA: TGCAGTGCTAGAGATTTGGCGGGGGGCGAGGTCTACGAGCAGTACTTC.